This T cell receptor (beta chain) was profiled in a study of glioma-infiltrating T cells. This clonotype was counted at least ten times. What it binds is not known. This CDR3 comprises 13 residues. V shed 2 bases and J shed 6 bases, with 13 bases lying between them. In germline, CDR1 is DFQATT, CDR2 SNEGSKA (reference sequence). The iRepertoire nested amplicon-rescue multiplex PCR amplified TCR alpha and beta CDR3s from RNA. Input was roughly 100-450 ng of tissue mRNA or PBMC total RNA. One entry per CDR3 protein results from TCRdb running MiXCR on the multiplex PCR reads. Here the sample spans roughly 100,000 distinct CDR3 sequences, about 37% being singletons. Study conclusions and caveats: Very few CDR3 sequences were shared between tissue and blood. Non-neoplastic patients had below-expected tissue-blood divergence, while all gliomas exceeded expectation.

The sequenced sample was glioma tissue, nonneoplastic brain tissue, or PBMCs (not recorded which). This chain connects TRBV20-1 to TRBJ1-2; D remains unclear. This TCR was recovered from a human donor with low-grade glioma or glioblastoma, undergoing nonglioma brain surgery, or in good health (not recorded which). The CDR3 coding sequence is TGCAGTGCTAGACTACCCCCGTCGGATGGCTACACCTTC. This codes for CSARLPPSDGYTF.